These 8 T cell receptor beta chains were all obtained from the same sample, sequenced in a study of cytomegalovirus exposure and HLA in healthy donors. Primers for the PCR totalled 60 Vbeta and 13 Jbeta. Profiled with immunoSEQ multiplex PCR; TCRdb holds only in-frame clones, not every one. The sample has 150,000 to 250,000 clones, approximately 85% seen once; the top ten hold around 6%. Sequencing was carried out using PBMCs. These receptor sequences come from a woman in her fifties or sixties in good health and CMV-seropositive.

The chain couples TRBV15 to TRBJ2-7; a weak D match, TRBD2 (6 bases). The V and J ends lost 3 bases and 3 bases respectively, with 15 bases between them. The CDR3 length is 15 residues. Germline loops: CDR1 LNHNV, CDR2 YYDKDF (reference sequence). The CDR3 region has the DNA TGTGCCACCAGCAGTCCCGGGACTCCCTACTACGAGCAGTACTTC. Translating it yields CATSSPGTPYYEQYF. The full variable domain, in which reference TRBV15 and TRBJ2-7 provide the parts outside the CDR3, is DAMVIQNPRYQVTQFGKPVTLSCSQTLNHNVMYWYQQKSSQAPKLLFHYYDKDFNNEADTPDNFQSRRPNTSFCFLDIRSPGLGDTAMYLCATSSPGTPYYEQYFGPGTRLTVT.

The chain couples TRBV11-3 to TRBJ2-1, with 8 positions matching TRBD1. There are 12 residues in the CDR3. J lost 10 bases, V lost 5 bases, and 4 bases had no gene match. The V gene's germline CDR1 is SGHNT and CDR2 YENEEA. CDR3 coding DNA: TGTGCCAGCAGCCAGGGGGACAGGGAGCAGTTCTTC. Protein product: CASSQGDREQFF.

The rearrangement uses TRBV7-6 and TRBJ2-1; the match to TRBD2 covers 8 bases. The CDR3 is made up of 14 amino acids. Germline V CDR1 and CDR2: SGHVS, FNYEAQ. The V and J ends lost 6 bases and 5 bases, in that order; junction bases with no gene match: 6. CDR3 protein: CASSPSGGDNEQFF. Written as DNA, the CDR3 is TGTGCCAGCAGTCCGAGCGGGGGAGACAATGAGCAGTTCTTC.

The chain links TRBV10-3 to TRBJ2-6; 7 bases are a match to TRBD1. Trimming cost V 3 bases and J 1 base; bases outside gene matches: 9. This CDR3 is 18 amino acids long. The germline gives CDR1 ENHRY, CDR2 SYGVKD. DNA for the CDR3: TGTGCCATCAGTGATAGACAGGGACCTACTTCTGGGGCCAACGTCCTGACTTTC. Protein: CAISDRQGPTSGANVLTF.

The chain couples TRBV28 to TRBJ1-2; 8 bases agree with TRBD1. CDR3 size: 15 residues. CDR1 and CDR2 (germline): MDHEN, SYDVKM. Trimming at V came to 3 bases and at J to 8 bases, leaving 11 bases not matched to a gene. The CDR3 bases are TGTGCCAGCAGTTTCCGAACAGGGGGGAAGGAGGGCTACACCTTC. The encoded protein is CASSFRTGGKEGYTF.

J is TRBJ2-2 and V is TRBV28, with TRBD1 as a possible D gene (6 bases). Germline CDR1 reads MDHEN; CDR2 reads SYDVKM. This CDR3 is built from 16 residues. The V gene lost 5 bases and the J gene lost 2 bases, with 15 bases spanning the gap. The CDR3 sequence: CASSPLGQINTGELFF. CDR3 nucleotide sequence: TGTGCCAGCAGTCCCCTTGGACAGATTAACACCGGGGAGCTGTTTTTT.

This chain joins TRBV18 and TRBJ1-2; weak D call: TRBD1 (6 bases). V shed 1 base and J shed 7 bases, with 10 bases lying between them. There are 13 residues in the CDR3. Germline CDR1 and CDR2: KGHSH and LQKENI. CDR3 protein: CASSPRGQGGYTF. The CDR3 DNA follows: TGTGCCAGCTCACCACGGGGGCAGGGTGGCTACACCTTC.

This chain uses TRBV18 with TRBJ2-3; perhaps TRBD1 as D (5 bases). In germline, CDR1 is KGHSH, CDR2 LQKENI. This CDR3 has 17 amino acids. The V gene lost 0 bases and the J gene lost 2 bases, with 15 bases spanning the gap. The CDR3 reads CASSPPLVTGSTDTQYF. CDR3 DNA: TGTGCCAGCTCACCACCGCTCGTTACAGGCTCCACAGATACGCAGTATTTT.